This T cell receptor beta chain was identified in a study of T cells in Graves' hyperthyroidism and ophthalmopathy (dated by TCRdb to between 2018 and 2021). Background for the entire study: Peripheral blood was sampled at the time of initial diagnosis, prior to any treatment. In more than 5 Graves' hyperthyroidism patients, the study also compared T-cell repertoires from thyroid tissue with T-cell repertoires from blood. A discovery cohort of about 100 patients, 43 with Graves' ophthalmopathy and roughly 59 with stable Graves' hyperthyroidism, was used to find distinguishing TCR V-J signatures. Once sampling was done, hyperthyroidism patients were given methimazole at a starting dose of 30 mg daily, whereas ophthalmopathy patients were given high-dose intravenous methylprednisolone. The paper reports TCR Vbeta CDR3 sequencing of over 120 peripheral blood samples: some 41 ophthalmopathy, 75 to 80 hyperthyroidism and around 17 progressor patients. The 90 to 100 discovery patients were randomly divided into training and test sets at a 7:3 ratio. Whether ophthalmopathy could be predicted prospectively was tested in an independent validation cohort made up of approximately 19 hyperthyroidism patients plus 17 patients who later progressed to ophthalmopathy.

Cut back by 0 bases and 5 bases, the V and J ends lie 13 bases apart. CDR1 and CDR2, per the germline V gene (reference sequence), are DFQATT and SNEGSKA. Including cysteine and phenylalanine, the CDR3 has 14 amino acids. The DNA shown is the 42-base CDR3, in frame from base 1. Amplification of TCR beta CDR3 regions was carried out from RNA transcripts. For the first round of RT-PCR on the TCR CDR3, the HTBI primer set was used together with the Qiagen OneStep RT-PCR kit. A second multiplex PCR round built the libraries, followed by size selection and purification. Paired-end sequencing of the libraries was performed with 100 bp reads on an Illumina HiSeq2000. The published analysis was carried out like this. Raw data were processed with SOAPnuke, discarding reads with adapters, uncalled bases, mean Phred below 15, or no exact constant-primer or identifier match. High-quality paired reads were merged with COPE v1.2.5, and unique nucleotide sequences were defined as clonotypes. Clonotypes were aligned to IMGT TRBV, TRBD and TRBJ reference segments using MiTCR v1.1. The analysis included only V-J combinations with a frequency above 0.0001, which together covered around 99% of the repertoires. A TCS score was defined as the ratio between F50 (clonal expansion) and ExV (chaos), using BLOSUM62-based TCRdist between CDR3 peptides within each V-J. Welch's t-statistics and random forest reduced several hundred V-J features to around 14, which were used in a naive Bayes classifier (R e1071). In TCRdb, the public reads were trimmed at Q25 with fastp and aligned with MiXCR, with productive beta chains retained. Entries are consolidated by CDR3 protein sequence, retaining the most common genes and DNA. The V and J calls come from TCRdb's annotation, not from the publication. For this sample there are about 380,000 distinct CDR3 sequences; approximately 17% appear just once. 35% to 45% of the sample goes to the ten largest clones.

Ophthalmopathy patients had moderately to severely active disease, Clinical Activity Score of at least 3, NOSPECS grade of at least 4, and duration under 3 months. Exclusion was applied to patients with uncontrolled infections, other autoimmune diseases, pregnancy or lactation. Diagnoses were established on the basis of clinical symptoms, serum thyroxine and TRAb, thyroid ultrasound, and orbital computed tomography. PBMCs were isolated from roughly 10 ml of fresh peripheral blood by Ficoll-Paque density gradient centrifugation. Total RNA was extracted with Trizol reagent, and quality was checked on an Agilent 2100 Bioanalyzer. About this clonotype: There is no known antigen for this receptor. The record has no base qualities; no much larger clone is one base away.

Points the paper makes about the study in general: During validation, the model predicted progression to ophthalmopathy a median of about 5.9 months ahead of onset, with around 70% sensitivity and about 72% specificity. Ophthalmopathy was separated from stable hyperthyroidism by a 13 V-J signature model, with approximately 90% sensitivity and roughly 81% specificity obtained in cross-validation and 80%/75% obtained in testing. No statistical method was used to set the sample size in advance, and investigators knew the group allocation. Most expanded thyroid clonotypes (frequency above 0.001) were also detected in blood, a finding suggesting that blood repertoires may reflect thyroid immune responses.

The sequence came from a man aged 18-30 years with Graves' ophthalmopathy. The chain employs TRBV20-1 and TRBJ1-1; the D segment could be TRBD1, given 6 matching bases. The sample consisted of blood. The DNA sequence is given as TGCAGTGCTAGAGATGCGGCAGGGGTGACTGAAGCTTTCTTT. Its translation is CSARDAAGVTEAFF.